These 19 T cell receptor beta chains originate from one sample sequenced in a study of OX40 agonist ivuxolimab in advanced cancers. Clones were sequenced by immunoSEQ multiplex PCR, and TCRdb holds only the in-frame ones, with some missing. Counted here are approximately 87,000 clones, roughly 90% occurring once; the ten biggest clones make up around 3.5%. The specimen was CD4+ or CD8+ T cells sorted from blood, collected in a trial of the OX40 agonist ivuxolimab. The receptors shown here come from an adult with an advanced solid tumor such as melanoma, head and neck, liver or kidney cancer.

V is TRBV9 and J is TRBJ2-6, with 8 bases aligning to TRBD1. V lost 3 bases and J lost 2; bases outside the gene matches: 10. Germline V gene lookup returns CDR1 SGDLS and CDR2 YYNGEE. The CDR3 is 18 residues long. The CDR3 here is CASSGTGTGSPGANVLTF. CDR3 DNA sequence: TGTGCCAGCAGCGGGACCGGGACAGGCTCTCCTGGGGCCAACGTCCTGACTTTC.

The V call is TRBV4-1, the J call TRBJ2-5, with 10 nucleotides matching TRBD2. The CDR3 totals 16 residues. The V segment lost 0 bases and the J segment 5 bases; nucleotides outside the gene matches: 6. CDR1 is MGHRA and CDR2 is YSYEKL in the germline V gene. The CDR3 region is CASSQDGLAGEETQYF. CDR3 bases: TGCGCCAGCAGCCAAGATGGGCTAGCGGGAGAGGAGACCCAGTACTTC.

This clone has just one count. The CDR3 region is CASSTGVRGQPQHF. The CDR3 DNA reads as TGTGCCAGCAGCACAGGGGTTCGGGGGCAGCCCCAGCATTTT. This chain links TRBV6-5 with TRBJ1-5; 7 nucleotides align to TRBD1. With V trimmed by 6 bases and J by 7 bases, 9 bases remained unmatched. The CDR3 contains 14 residues. Germline CDR1 and CDR2: MNHEY and SVGAGI.

The CDR3 DNA is TGTGCCAGCTCAATCCCTCCGGGACAGCAACACAATGAGCAGTTCTTC. This sequence encodes CASSIPPGQQHNEQFF. The V and J genes are TRBV18 and TRBJ2-1; TRBD1 matches at 7 bases. Germline CDR1 reads KGHSH; CDR2 reads LQKENI. This CDR3 has 16 amino acids. Trimming cost V 5 bases and J 5 bases; bases outside gene matches: 12.

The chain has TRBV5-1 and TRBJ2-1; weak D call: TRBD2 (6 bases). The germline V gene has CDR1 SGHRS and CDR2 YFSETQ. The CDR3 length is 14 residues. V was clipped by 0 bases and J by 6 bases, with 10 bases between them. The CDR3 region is CASSLERTINEQFF. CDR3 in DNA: TGCGCCAGCAGCTTGGAAAGGACTATCAATGAGCAGTTCTTC.

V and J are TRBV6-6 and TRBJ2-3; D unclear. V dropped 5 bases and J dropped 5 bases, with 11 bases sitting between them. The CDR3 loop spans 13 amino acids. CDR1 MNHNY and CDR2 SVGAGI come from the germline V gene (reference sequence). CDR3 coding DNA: TGTGCCAGCAGTATACTCAACCTAGATACGCAGTATTTT. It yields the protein CASSILNLDTQYF.

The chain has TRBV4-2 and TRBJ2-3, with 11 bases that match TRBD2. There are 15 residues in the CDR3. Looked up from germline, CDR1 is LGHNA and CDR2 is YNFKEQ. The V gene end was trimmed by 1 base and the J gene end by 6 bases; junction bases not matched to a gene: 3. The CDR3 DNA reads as TGTGCCAGCAGCCAAGTAGCTAGCGGGAGGGATACGCAGTATTTT. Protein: CASSQVASGRDTQYF.

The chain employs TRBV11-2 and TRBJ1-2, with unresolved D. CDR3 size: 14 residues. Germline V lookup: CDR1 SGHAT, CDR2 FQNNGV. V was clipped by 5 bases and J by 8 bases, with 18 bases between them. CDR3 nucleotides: TGTGCCAGCAGCGCTGGGTCCGGGATGGGCGGCTACACCTTC. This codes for CASSAGSGMGGYTF.

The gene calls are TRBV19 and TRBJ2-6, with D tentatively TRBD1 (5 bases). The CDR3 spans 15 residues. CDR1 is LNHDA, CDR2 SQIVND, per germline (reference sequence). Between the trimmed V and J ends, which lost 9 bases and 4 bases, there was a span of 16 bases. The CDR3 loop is CASQKQGPGANVLTF. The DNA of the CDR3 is TGTGCCAGCCAAAAGCAGGGTCCCGGGGCCAACGTCCTGACTTTC.

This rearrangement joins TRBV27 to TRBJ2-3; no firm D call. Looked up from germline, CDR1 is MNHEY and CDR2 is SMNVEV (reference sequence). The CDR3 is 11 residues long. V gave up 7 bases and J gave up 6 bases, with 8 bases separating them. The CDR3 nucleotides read TGTGCCAGCATCTCATCCGATACGCAGTATTTT. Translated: CASISSDTQYF.

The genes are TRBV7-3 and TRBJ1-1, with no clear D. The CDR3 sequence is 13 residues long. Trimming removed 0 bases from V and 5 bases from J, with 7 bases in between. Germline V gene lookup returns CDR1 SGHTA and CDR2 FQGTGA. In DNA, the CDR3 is TGTGCCAGCAGCTTAACGTTGGGAACTGAAGCTTTCTTT. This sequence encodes CASSLTLGTEAFF.

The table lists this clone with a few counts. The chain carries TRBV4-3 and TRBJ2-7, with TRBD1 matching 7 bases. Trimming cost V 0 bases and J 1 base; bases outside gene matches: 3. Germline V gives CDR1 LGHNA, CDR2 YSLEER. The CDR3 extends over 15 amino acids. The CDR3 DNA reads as TGCGCCAGCAGCCAAGAGGCCAGGGGGTCCTACGAGCAGTACTTC. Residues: CASSQEARGSYEQYF.

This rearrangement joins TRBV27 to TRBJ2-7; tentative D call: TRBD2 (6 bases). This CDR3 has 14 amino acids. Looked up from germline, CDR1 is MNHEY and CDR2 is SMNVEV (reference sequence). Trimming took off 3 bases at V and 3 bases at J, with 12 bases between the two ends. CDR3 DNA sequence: TGTGCCAGCAGTTTCGGCGGGGCCTTCTACGAGCAGTACTTC. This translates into CASSFGGAFYEQYF.

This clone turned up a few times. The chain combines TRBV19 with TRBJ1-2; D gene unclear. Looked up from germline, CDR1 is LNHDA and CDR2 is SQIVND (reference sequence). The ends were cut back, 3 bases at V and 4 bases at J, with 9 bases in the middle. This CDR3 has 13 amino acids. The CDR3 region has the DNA TGTGCCAGTAGTATGCCCTCTTCCTATGGCTACACCTTC. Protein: CASSMPSSYGYTF.

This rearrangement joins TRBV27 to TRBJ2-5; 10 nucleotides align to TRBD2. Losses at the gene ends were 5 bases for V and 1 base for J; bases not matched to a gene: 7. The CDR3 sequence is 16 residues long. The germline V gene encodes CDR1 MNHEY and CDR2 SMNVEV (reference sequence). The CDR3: CASSGGTSERQETQYF. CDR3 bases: TGTGCCAGCAGTGGGGGGACTAGCGAACGCCAAGAGACCCAGTACTTC.

The DNA for the CDR3 is TGTGCCAGCAGTCCAGACGGGGCCTACGAGCAGTACTTC. It codes for CASSPDGAYEQYF. The rearrangement links TRBV6-5 to TRBJ2-7; the D gene is possibly TRBD2 (5 bases). The V and J ends lost 5 bases and 2 bases respectively, with 10 bases between them. CDR1 and CDR2 from the germline V gene are MNHEY and SVGAGI. This CDR3 is 13 amino acids long.

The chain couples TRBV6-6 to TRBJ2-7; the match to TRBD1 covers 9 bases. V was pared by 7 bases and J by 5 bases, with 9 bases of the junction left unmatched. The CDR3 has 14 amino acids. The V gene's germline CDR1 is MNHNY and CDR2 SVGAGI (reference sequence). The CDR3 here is CASIAGTGSHEQYF. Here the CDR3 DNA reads TGTGCCAGCATTGCCGGGACAGGGTCACACGAGCAGTACTTC.

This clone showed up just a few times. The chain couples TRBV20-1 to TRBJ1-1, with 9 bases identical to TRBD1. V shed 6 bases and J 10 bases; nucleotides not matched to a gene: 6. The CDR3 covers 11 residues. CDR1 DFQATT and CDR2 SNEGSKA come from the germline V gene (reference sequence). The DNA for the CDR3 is TGCAGTGCCCCATCGGACAGGGGAGCTTTCTTT. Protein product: CSAPSDRGAFF.

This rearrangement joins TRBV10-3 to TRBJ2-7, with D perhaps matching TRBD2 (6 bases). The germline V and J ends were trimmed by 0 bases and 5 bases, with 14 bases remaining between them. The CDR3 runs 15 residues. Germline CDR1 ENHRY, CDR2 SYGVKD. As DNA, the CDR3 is TGTGCCATCAGTGAGTCCGGGACTGGGACCCACGAGCAGTACTTC. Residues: CAISESGTGTHEQYF.